One T cell receptor beta chain is described in this entry. Its antigen is unidentified. The entry originates in a study of cytomegalovirus exposure and HLA in healthy donors. The PCR contained 60 Vbeta and 13 Jbeta primers. Study processing details: A later analysis tallied 80 million or so unique TCR beta chains, approximately 11 million of them shared. Using immunoSEQ multiplex PCR, the repertoire was profiled, and TCRdb retains in-frame clones only, with some absent. From that table come the V and J calls and clone size; the DNA was used to work out D and trimming. This sample has approximately 73,000 clones, with roughly 64% found just once. Study results and caveats: Later analysis identified several of the most significant clusters that appeared linked to common viral pathogens. TCR beta chain V- and J-gene trimming was linked, in a later analysis, to a missense variant in DCLRE1C.

V shed 8 bases, J shed 7 bases, and the junction held 7 bases outside the gene matches. This CDR3 has 12 residues. Germline CDR1 reads MNHEY; CDR2 reads SVGAGI. Sequencing was performed on PBMCs. The V gene is TRBV6-5, the J gene TRBJ1-1; TRBD1 matches at 7 bases. The receptor was isolated from a man in his thirties or forties in good health and CMV-seropositive. This CDR3 reads CASGSRDSEAFF. The CDR3 coding sequence is TGTGCCAGCGGTTCCCGGGACAGTGAAGCTTTCTTT.